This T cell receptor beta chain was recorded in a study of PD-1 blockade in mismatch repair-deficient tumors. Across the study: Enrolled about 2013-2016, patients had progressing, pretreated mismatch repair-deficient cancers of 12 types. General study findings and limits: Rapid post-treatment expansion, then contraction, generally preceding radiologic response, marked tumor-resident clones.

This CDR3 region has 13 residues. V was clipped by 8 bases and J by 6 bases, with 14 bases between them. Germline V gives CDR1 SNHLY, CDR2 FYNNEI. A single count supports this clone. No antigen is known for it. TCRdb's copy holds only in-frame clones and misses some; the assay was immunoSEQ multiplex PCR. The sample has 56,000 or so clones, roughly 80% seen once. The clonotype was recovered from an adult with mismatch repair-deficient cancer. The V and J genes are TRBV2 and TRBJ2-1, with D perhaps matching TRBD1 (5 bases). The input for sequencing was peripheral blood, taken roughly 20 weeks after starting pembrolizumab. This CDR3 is CASRRRGGNEQFF. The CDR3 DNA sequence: TGTGCCAGCCGGCGAAGGGGTGGCAATGAGCAGTTCTTC.